This entry concerns a single TCR beta chain. From the RT-PCR reads, TCRdb called clonotypes with MiXCR, one entry per CDR3 protein. The data hold about 150,000 distinct CDR3 sequences, with around a tenth observed a single time. The CDR3 covers 16 residues. The V end was cut by 6 bases, the J end by 3 bases, with 23 bases between. Germline V gene data show CDR1 as DFQATT and CDR2 as SNEGSKA (reference sequence). This specimen comes from a study of response to subunit inactivated influenza vaccine. Material: CD8+ T cells sorted from PBMCs, obtained 23 to 25 months after vaccination. The V gene is TRBV20-1, the J gene TRBJ1-2; weak D call: TRBD1 (6 bases). The TCR comes from a man aged 45-69 years who received an inactivated influenza vaccine. The CDR3: CSAPGVGGAGYYGYTF. In DNA form, the CDR3 reads TGCAGTGCGCCCGGAGTTGGGGGGGCCGGGTACTATGGCTACACCTTC.